Below, 29 T cell receptor beta chains from the same sample are listed, as sequenced in a study of shared T cell receptors in the human thymus. Sequencing was performed with immunoSEQ multiplex PCR; in TCRdb, only in-frame clones are kept and a portion is missing. The sample contains approximately 580,000 clones, approximately 80% of which appear only once. The data also belong to a second study, concerning human thymus T cells.

The specimen was thymocytes. The receptors shown here come from a boy under three years old with a congenital heart defect.

This sequence joins TRBV20-1 and TRBJ1-2; D is undetermined. The CDR3 sequence is 11 residues long. Trimming stripped 0 bases from V and 8 bases from J, with 7 bases between. Germline V lookup: CDR1 DFQATT, CDR2 SNEGSKA (reference sequence). The CDR3 DNA sequence: TGCAGTGCTAGAGACCCTCCCGGCTACACCTTC. It translates to CSARDPPGYTF.

The chain combines TRBV5-8 with TRBJ2-3; 10 bases are a match to TRBD2. V was pared by 0 bases and J by 4 bases, with 5 bases of the junction left unmatched. CDR1 is SGHTS and CDR2 is YDEGEE in the germline V gene. This CDR3 comprises 16 residues. In nucleotides, the CDR3 is TGTGCCAGCAGCTTGGGAGGTAGCGGGAGGTCAGATACGCAGTATTTT. It specifies CASSLGGSGRSDTQYF. The full variable domain, in which reference TRBV5-8 and TRBJ2-3 provide the parts outside the CDR3, is EAGVTQSPTHLIKTRGQQATLRCSPISGHTSVYWYQQALGLGLQFLLWYDEGEERNRGNFPPRFSGRQFPNYSSELNVNALELEDSALYLCASSLGGSGRSDTQYFGPGTRLTVL.

The genes are TRBV9 and TRBJ1-1; D is undetermined. There are 14 residues in the CDR3. Per germline, CDR1 SGDLS and CDR2 YYNGEE. V lost 2 bases, J lost 2 bases, and 10 bases lay in between. The CDR3 reads CASSVTQENTEAFF. In DNA, the CDR3 is TGTGCCAGCAGCGTGACCCAGGAAAACACTGAAGCTTTCTTT.

The chain uses TRBV6-1 and TRBJ2-7; TRBD1 aligns across 7 bases. The CDR3 length is 14 residues. The V gene end was trimmed by 4 bases and the J gene end by 5 bases; junction bases not matched to a gene: 8. Germline CDR1 MNHNS, CDR2 SASEGT. In nucleotides, the CDR3 is TGTGCCAGCAGTGCAACAGGGGTGGAGGACGAGCAGTACTTC. Protein: CASSATGVEDEQYF.

This clone was seen just once. This sequence joins TRBV14 and TRBJ2-1; 14 bases align to TRBD2. V was pared by 1 base and J by 16 bases, with 12 bases of the junction left unmatched. In germline, CDR1 is SGHDN, CDR2 FVKESK. The CDR3 runs 16 residues. CDR3 loop: CASSQGEDWGTSGGFF. Written as DNA, the CDR3 is TGTGCCAGCAGCCAAGGAGAAGATTGGGGGACTAGCGGGGGCTTCTTC.

The chain carries TRBV5-1 and TRBJ1-4; D ambiguous. The germline V gene has CDR1 SGHRS and CDR2 YFSETQ. The V and J ends lost 2 bases and 8 bases respectively, with 13 bases between them. This CDR3 comprises 14 residues. CDR3 coding DNA: TGCGCCAGCAGCTTTGGGCGGGCGAAGGAAAAACTGTTTTTT. This gives the protein CASSFGRAKEKLFF.

The chain couples TRBV5-4 to TRBJ2-5; maybe TRBD1 (6 bases). Near its end, the DNA agrees better with TRBJ2-7, so the J call may be wrong. This CDR3 has 14 amino acids. Germline V gene lookup returns CDR1 SGHNT and CDR2 YYREEE (reference sequence). CDR3 nucleotide sequence: TGTGCCAGCAGCATAGGACAGTTTGCCTACGAGCAGTACTTC. Translating it yields CASSIGQFAYEQYF.

The rearrangement links TRBV7-2 to TRBJ2-1; weak D call: TRBD2 (6 bases). The CDR3 is made up of 12 amino acids. Germline V gene sequence: CDR1 SGHTA, CDR2 FQGNSA. V was trimmed by 4 bases and J by 8 bases, leaving 9 bases between them. The CDR3 nucleotides read TGTGCCAGCAGCTCTAGCGCCTATGAGCAGTTCTTC. Its translation is CASSSSAYEQFF.

This chain uses TRBV18 with TRBJ2-1; D is unclear. CDR3 length: 14 residues. V was clipped by 1 base and J by 4 bases, with 8 bases between them. CDR1 is KGHSH, CDR2 LQKENI, per germline. CDR3 nucleotides: TGTGCCAGCTCACCACGGTACAGATACAATGAGCAGTTCTTC. Residues: CASSPRYRYNEQFF.

This clone has only a few counts. The chain carries TRBV5-1 and TRBJ2-2; no firm D call. V was cut by 0 bases and J by 0 bases, with 9 bases left in between. This CDR3 has 16 residues. Germline assignment: CDR1 SGHRS and CDR2 YFSETQ. Here the CDR3 reads CASSLGVLPNTGELFF. CDR3 DNA: TGCGCCAGCAGCTTGGGCGTGCTTCCGAACACCGGGGAGCTGTTTTTT.

The chain uses TRBV13 and TRBJ2-7; 9 nucleotides line up with TRBD1. Germline V lookup: CDR1 PRHDT, CDR2 FYEKMQ (reference sequence). The CDR3 is 17 residues long. V lost 5 bases and J lost 2; bases outside the gene matches: 13. CDR3 sequence: CASSLGDRENSPYEQYF. As DNA, the CDR3 is TGTGCCAGCAGCCTGGGGGACAGGGAAAATTCTCCCTACGAGCAGTACTTC.

CDR3 coding DNA: TGTGCCAGCAGGTCCTCCAGGAATGAGCAGTTCTTC. Residues: CASRSSRNEQFF. The genes are TRBV6-6 and TRBJ2-1; the D is unclear. V lost 6 bases, J lost 7 bases, and 10 bases lay in between. Germline CDR1 and CDR2: MNHNY and SVGAGI (reference sequence). The CDR3 extends over 12 amino acids.

This chain links TRBV4-3 with TRBJ2-2; 11 bases agree with TRBD2. V trimming: 3 bases; J trimming: 4 bases; junction bases outside the gene matches: 7. This CDR3 contains 17 residues. Per germline, CDR1 LGHNA and CDR2 YSLEER. CDR3 bases: TGCGCCAGCAGCCAGGACAAAGGACTAGCGGGCACCGGGGAGCTGTTTTTT. Protein product: CASSQDKGLAGTGELFF.

This chain links TRBV30 with TRBJ2-3; TRBD1 is a possible D gene (6 bases). The CDR3 runs to 15 residues. V lost 5 bases and J lost 5, with 20 bases in between. CDR1 GTSNPN and CDR2 SVGIG come from the germline V gene (reference sequence). CDR3 sequence: CAWVGRYRAGDTQYF. The DNA of the CDR3 is TGTGCCTGGGTAGGTCGCTACAGGGCGGGAGATACGCAGTATTTT.

The V gene is TRBV7-3, the J gene TRBJ2-5, with 8 bases identical to TRBD2. CDR1 is SGHTA, CDR2 FQGTGA, per germline. With 4 bases clipped from V and 2 bases from J, the junction kept 9 bases outside the gene matches. The CDR3 is 16 residues long. CDR3 bases: TGTGCCAGCAGCTACCTGTCTAGCGGGTCGCAAGAGACCCAGTACTTC. Its translation is CASSYLSSGSQETQYF.

The chain combines TRBV4-1 with TRBJ2-2, with 9 bases lining up with TRBD2. CDR1 is MGHRA, CDR2 YSYEKL, per germline. V gave up 1 base and J gave up 1 base; unmatched junction bases: 10. The CDR3 is 19 amino acids. CDR3 sequence reads: CASSQVLGRSGRNTGELFF. CDR3 in DNA: TGCGCCAGCAGCCAAGTCCTGGGGCGTAGCGGGAGGAACACCGGGGAGCTGTTTTTT.

A few counts support this clone. The V and J genes are TRBV27 and TRBJ2-7, with no clear D. This CDR3 spans 15 amino acids. V was cut by 6 bases and J by 3 bases, with 18 bases left in between. Germline V gene lookup returns CDR1 MNHEY and CDR2 SMNVEV (reference sequence). In DNA, the CDR3 is TGTGCCAGCAGGCCTAGGTCCCTCCTTTTCTACGAGCAGTACTTC. Translation gives CASRPRSLLFYEQYF.

The chain joins TRBV28 to TRBJ2-1; D may be TRBD2 (6 bases). The CDR3 is 15 amino acids. V lost 5 bases and J 2 bases, leaving 13 bases between the germline ends. Germline V gene lookup returns CDR1 MDHEN and CDR2 SYDVKM. CDR3 residues: CASSREAGTYNEQFF. The CDR3, as DNA: TGTGCCAGCAGTAGAGAGGCGGGAACCTACAATGAGCAGTTCTTC. The full variable domain, rest sourced from reference TRBV28 and TRBJ2-1, is DVKVTQSSRYLVKRTGEKVFLECVQDMDHENMFWYRQDPGLGLRLIYFSYDVKMKEKGDIPEGYSVSREKKERFSLILESASTNQTSMYLCASSREAGTYNEQFFGPGTRLTVL.

DNA for the CDR3: TGTGCCAGCAGCGTAGGGCAGGGGGTCAATGAGCAGTTCTTC. Translation gives CASSVGQGVNEQFF. The rearrangement uses TRBV9 and TRBJ2-1; 7 bases match TRBD1. Germline-derived CDR1 and CDR2 are SGDLS and YYNGEE. V lost 0 bases, J lost 6 bases, and 3 bases stayed unmatched. The CDR3 contains 14 residues.

This clone showed up just a few times. V is TRBV28 and J is TRBJ2-1; TRBD2 aligns across 10 bases. Germline CDR1 is MDHEN and CDR2 is SYDVKM. This CDR3 contains 19 residues. Trimming cost V 2 bases and J 8 bases; bases outside gene matches: 18. CDR3: CASSLKGRWGTSAYYEQFF. The CDR3 bases are TGTGCCAGCAGTTTAAAGGGGCGATGGGGGACTAGCGCGTACTATGAGCAGTTCTTC. The whole variable domain, filled in from reference TRBV28 and TRBJ2-1, reads DVKVTQSSRYLVKRTGEKVFLECVQDMDHENMFWYRQDPGLGLRLIYFSYDVKMKEKGDIPEGYSVSREKKERFSLILESASTNQTSMYLCASSLKGRWGTSAYYEQFFGPGTRLTVL.

The chain has TRBV28 and TRBJ2-7, with D maybe TRBD2 (6 bases). V was shortened by 4 bases and J by 0 bases, with 13 bases between the two germline ends. Per the germline V gene, CDR1 is MDHEN and CDR2 is SYDVKM. The CDR3 totals 15 residues. The CDR3 sequence is CASSWVGGTSYEQYF. CDR3 DNA: TGTGCCAGCAGTTGGGTGGGGGGTACCTCCTACGAGCAGTACTTC.

This chain links TRBV4-1 with TRBJ2-5; weak D call: TRBD2 (6 bases). Germline-derived CDR1 and CDR2 are MGHRA and YSYEKL. CDR3 length: 16 amino acids. The ends were cut back, 1 base at V and 2 bases at J, with 14 bases in the middle. CDR3 DNA: TGCGCCAGCAGCCAAGGGAGGGTGCAGGCTCAAGAGACCCAGTACTTC. This translates into CASSQGRVQAQETQYF.

The rearrangement links TRBV28 to TRBJ2-1, with TRBD2 matching over 9 bases. With 6 bases clipped from V and 4 bases from J, the junction kept 4 bases outside the gene matches. Germline-derived CDR1 and CDR2 are MDHEN and SYDVKM. This CDR3 is built from 14 residues. The CDR3 sequence: CASSPSGAYNEQFF. CDR3 sequence (DNA): TGTGCCAGCAGCCCTAGCGGGGCTTACAATGAGCAGTTCTTC.

The chain uses TRBV5-4 and TRBJ2-7, with D tentatively TRBD2 (6 bases). Trimming took off 0 bases at V and 6 bases at J, with 22 bases between the two ends. Germline CDR1 SGHNT, CDR2 YYREEE (reference sequence). The CDR3 covers 17 residues. CDR3 DNA sequence: TGTGCCAGCAGCTTGGTGGGTCCGGGGGTCCCCCTTTTCGAGCAGTACTTC. It specifies CASSLVGPGVPLFEQYF.

This clone appeared a few times. This chain joins TRBV29-1 and TRBJ1-2, with 7 bases lining up with TRBD1. There are 18 residues in the CDR3. With 0 bases clipped from V and 0 bases from J, the junction kept 13 bases outside the gene matches. Germline lookup yields CDR1 SQVTM and CDR2 ANQGSEA. CDR3 DNA: TGCAGCGTTGAAGATGGGGGACAGAGGGGCCTATCTAACTATGGCTACACCTTC. Residues: CSVEDGGQRGLSNYGYTF. Supplemented by reference TRBV29-1 and TRBJ1-2, the full variable domain reads SAVISQKPSRDICQRGTSLTIQCQVDSQVTMMFWYRQQPGQSLTLIATANQGSEATYESGFVIDKFPISRPNLTFSTLTVSNMSPEDSSIYLCSVEDGGQRGLSNYGYTFGSGTRLTVV.

The chain employs TRBV19 and TRBJ2-1, with D possibly TRBD1 on 6 matching bases. Germline CDR1 and CDR2: LNHDA and SQIVND (reference sequence). The CDR3 has 15 residues. Trimming left V 5 bases short and J 4 bases short, with 15 bases between. Here the CDR3 DNA reads TGTGCCAGTAGTCCCATCCAGGGGCCGTACAATGAGCAGTTCTTC. Translating gives CASSPIQGPYNEQFF.

V and J are TRBV9 and TRBJ1-2, with no clear D. The CDR3 runs to 17 residues. V lost 0 bases to trimming and J lost 4 bases, with 19 bases between them. The germline V gene encodes CDR1 SGDLS and CDR2 YYNGEE. The CDR3, as DNA: TGTGCCAGCAGCGTAGGATGGAGGGCTCGGAGTAGCTATGGCTACACCTTC. Translation: CASSVGWRARSSYGYTF.

The rearrangement uses TRBV5-1 and TRBJ2-1; 9 nucleotides agree with TRBD2. The CDR3 sequence is 16 residues long. The V segment lost 1 base and the J segment 2 bases; nucleotides outside the gene matches: 4. CDR1 and CDR2 from the germline V gene are SGHRS and YFSETQ. The CDR3 here is CASSLIAGAPYNEQFF. For the CDR3, the DNA is TGCGCCAGCAGCTTGATAGCGGGGGCCCCCTACAATGAGCAGTTCTTC.

This chain connects TRBV4-3 to TRBJ2-7, with D perhaps TRBD2 (8 bases). Trimming took 0 bases from V and 7 from J, leaving 37 bases between them. Per the germline V gene, CDR1 is LGHNA and CDR2 is YSLEER. The CDR3 extends over 22 amino acids. The CDR3 is CASSQDFGVVASGRNSGGEQYF. CDR3 DNA sequence: TGCGCCAGCAGCCAAGATTTCGGCGTCGTGGCCAGCGGGAGAAATTCAGGGGGGGAGCAGTACTTC.